One and the same sample provided the 10 T cell receptor beta chains below, sequenced in a study of T cell responses to AZD1222 COVID-19 vaccine. The data were produced by immunoSEQ multiplex PCR, yet TCRdb's version contains in-frame clones alone and is incomplete. Of about 110,000 clones in the sample, less than 95% are singletons; the top ten hold 6.5% to 10%. This specimen consisted of peripheral blood, obtained 28 days after the second AZD1222 dose. The receptors stem from an adult who received the AZD1222 COVID-19 vaccine.

J is TRBJ2-3 and V is TRBV7-2; D gene uncertain. The V end lost 0 bases, the J end lost 3 bases, and 10 bases lay between the germline ends. The germline V gene encodes CDR1 SGHTA and CDR2 FQGNSA. The CDR3 is 15 amino acids. The CDR3 DNA sequence: TGTGCCAGCAGCTTAGCGCTGAATCCGACAGATACGCAGTATTTT. As protein: CASSLALNPTDTQYF.

CDR3 sequence reads: CASRKEGPDTQYF. CDR3 bases: TGTGCCAGCAGGAAAGAGGGGCCAGATACGCAGTATTTT. The chain carries TRBV7-9 and TRBJ2-3, with D perhaps assigned TRBD1 or TRBD2 (5 bases each). Trimming stripped 6 bases from V and 4 bases from J, with 11 bases between. The CDR3 consists of 13 residues. Germline V CDR1 and CDR2: SEHNR, FQNEAQ (reference sequence). Variable domain in full (rest from reference TRBV7-9 and TRBJ2-3): DTGVSQNPRHKITKRGQNVTFRCDPISEHNRLYWYRQTLGQGPEFLTYFQNEAQLEKSRLLSDRFSAERPKGSFSTLEIQRTEQGDSAMYLCASRKEGPDTQYFGPGTRLTVL.

This clone was seen a handful of times. V is TRBV7-2 and J is TRBJ1-2; 10 bases map to TRBD1. This CDR3 is built from 14 residues. Per the germline V gene, CDR1 is SGHTA and CDR2 is FQGNSA. The J segment lost 4 bases and the V segment lost 5 bases, leaving 4 bases of the junction unmatched. CDR3: CASSRGQGVYGYTF. Here the CDR3 DNA reads TGTGCCAGCAGCCGCGGACAGGGGGTCTATGGCTACACCTTC.

The chain employs TRBV4-3 and TRBJ2-2, with TRBD2 matching over 9 bases. CDR3 length: 16 amino acids. Germline V lookup: CDR1 LGHNA, CDR2 YSLEER. V was clipped by 5 bases and J by 1 base; unmatched bases: 5. This chain's CDR3 is CASSNPSGENTGELFF. The CDR3 coding sequence is TGCGCCAGCAGCAACCCTAGCGGGGAGAACACCGGGGAGCTGTTTTTT.

The chain combines TRBV4-1 with TRBJ1-3; weak D call: TRBD1 (6 bases). Germline-derived CDR1 and CDR2 are MGHRA and YSYEKL. The CDR3 is 17 residues long. V was clipped by 4 bases and J by 4 bases, with 20 bases between them. CDR3 nucleotide sequence: TGCGCCAGCAGCCCCAACCCCAACAGGGTCTTCGGAAACACCATATATTTT. Protein: CASSPNPNRVFGNTIYF.

This clone appeared a single time. The V and J genes are TRBV6-2 or TRBV6-3 and TRBJ2-5; 9 nucleotides match TRBD1. The germline V gene has CDR1 MNHEY and CDR2 SVGEGT. This CDR3 region has 15 residues. J lost 5 bases, V lost 5 bases, and 9 bases had no gene match. The CDR3 DNA reads as TGTGCCAGCAGTGGGGGACAGGGAGTCTGGGAGACCCAGTACTTC. Translated: CASSGGQGVWETQYF.

This rearrangement joins TRBV5-6 to TRBJ1-2, with D uncertain. CDR1 and CDR2 from the germline V gene are SGHDT and YYEEEE. CDR3 length: 12 residues. Trimming shortened V by 2 bases and J by 4 bases, and 6 bases separated the two germline ends. The CDR3 loop is CASSLSGYGYTF. The CDR3 region has the DNA TGTGCCAGCAGCTTATCGGGCTATGGCTACACCTTC.

The chain is built from TRBV29-1 and TRBJ1-2; D unclear. The CDR3 has 13 amino acids. V was pared by 2 bases and J by 7 bases, with 14 bases between. Germline values: CDR1 SQVTM, CDR2 ANQGSEA. CDR3 DNA: TGCAGCGTTGAAACGAACGGGGTAAGTGGCTACACCTTC. Encoded protein: CSVETNGVSGYTF.

This clone has a single count. The genes are TRBV2 and TRBJ1-6; weak D call: TRBD1 (6 bases). This CDR3 has 16 amino acids. Germline-derived CDR1 and CDR2 are SNHLY and FYNNEI. V lost 6 bases to trimming and J lost 9 bases, with 21 bases between them. The DNA for the CDR3 is TGTGCCAGCAGCGGGACGGGGAAGGGGGAAAGTTCACCCCTCCACTTT. This gives the protein CASSGTGKGESSPLHF.

This chain joins TRBV3-1 (or the pseudogene TRBV3-2) and TRBJ1-5, with TRBD1 as a possible D gene (5 bases). With 11 bases removed from V and 9 bases from J, the gap between germline ends came to 23 bases. This CDR3 comprises 14 residues. Germline V gene lookup returns CDR1 LGHDT and CDR2 YNNKEL (reference sequence). The CDR3 DNA is TGTGCCCCTCGTTGGTGGCTATGTGGGGGGCCCCAGCATTTT. This gives the protein CAPRWWLCGGPQHF.